The 18 T cell receptor beta chains given below trace back to one sample, sequenced in a study of T cell changes during pregnancy in multiple sclerosis. TCRdb's table, derived via immunoSEQ multiplex PCR, lists solely in-frame clones and lacks some. The table shows about 75,000 clones, with nearly 95% occurring only once. Sample: CD4+ T cells from peripheral blood mononuclear cells, taken after pregnancy. All receptors derive from a female donor with multiple sclerosis, enrolled in a pregnancy study.

CDR3 protein: CASTSSGRNHEQYF. The CDR3 DNA reads as TGTGCCAGCACCAGCAGCGGGAGAAACCACGAGCAGTACTTC. The rearrangement joins TRBV7-2 to TRBJ2-7, with TRBD2 identical over 8 bases. V gave up 7 bases and J gave up 5 bases; unmatched junction bases: 10. The germline CDR1 and CDR2 sequences are SGHTA and FQGNSA. The CDR3 runs to 14 residues.

The V and J genes are TRBV18 and TRBJ2-5; D is possibly TRBD1 (5 bases). The CDR3 extends over 16 amino acids. V lost 0 bases and J lost 4, with 15 bases in between. Germline assignment: CDR1 KGHSH and CDR2 LQKENI. CDR3 coding DNA: TGTGCCAGCTCACCACCGTCAGGGCGGTTGTTAGAGACCCAGTACTTC. Protein: CASSPPSGRLLETQYF.

The rearrangement uses TRBV5-1 and TRBJ2-1, with 16 bases aligning to TRBD2. CDR1 and CDR2 from the germline V gene are SGHRS and YFSETQ. The ends lost 5 bases at V and 8 bases at J; junction bases unmatched: 7. The CDR3 sequence is 16 residues long. CDR3 sequence (DNA): TGCGCCAGCAGAGGGGGACTAGCGGGAGGGCCCGATGAGCAGTTCTTC. Residues: CASRGGLAGGPDEQFF.

The V and J genes are TRBV19 and TRBJ2-3; 7 nucleotides agree with TRBD1. The CDR3 extends over 16 amino acids. Germline lookup yields CDR1 LNHDA and CDR2 SQIVND (reference sequence). V lost 4 bases, J lost 1 base, and 8 bases stayed unmatched. The CDR3 region has the DNA TGTGCCAGTAGTAGGTCAGCCGGGACAGGCACAGATACGCAGTATTTT. Residues: CASSRSAGTGTDTQYF.

J is TRBJ1-1 and V is TRBV14, with TRBD1 as a possible D gene (6 bases). The V and J ends lost 4 bases and 5 bases respectively, with 11 bases between them. The CDR3 loop spans 13 amino acids. The V gene's germline CDR1 is SGHDN and CDR2 FVKESK. DNA of the CDR3: TGTGCCAGCAGCCTCAAAGGGGGTACTGAAGCTTTCTTT. It is translated as CASSLKGGTEAFF.

The chain couples TRBV6-1 to TRBJ2-7; possible D gene TRBD1, 6 bases. Germline CDR1 and CDR2: MNHNS and SASEGT. V lost 6 bases and J 7 bases, leaving 10 bases between the germline ends. The CDR3 has 11 amino acids. This CDR3 is CASSPRGEQYF. In DNA form, the CDR3 reads TGTGCCAGCAGCCCTAGGGGGGAGCAGTACTTC.

The count of this clone is one. DNA for the CDR3: TGCGCCAGCAGCCAACGCACGGGGGGGAGATCGACCGGGGAGCTGTTTTTT. It translates to CASSQRTGGRSTGELFF. The gene calls are TRBV5-1 and TRBJ2-2, with 8 bases that match TRBD2. The CDR3 totals 17 residues. The junction had 13 bases not matched to a gene; V was cut back by 4 bases and J by 5 bases. CDR1 is SGHRS, CDR2 YFSETQ, per germline.

The V call is TRBV27, the J call TRBJ2-3; 7 positions agree with TRBD2. From germline, CDR1 is MNHEY and CDR2 SMNVEV (reference sequence). This CDR3 has 17 amino acids. V gave up 2 bases and J gave up 1 base; unmatched junction bases: 9. The CDR3 coding sequence is TGTGCCAGCAGTTTACGTTGGCGGGAGTGGGGCACAGATACGCAGTATTTT. Its translation is CASSLRWREWGTDTQYF.

The V gene is TRBV10-3, the J gene TRBJ2-2; D is unclear. There are 11 residues in the CDR3. With 1 base removed from V and 8 bases from J, the gap between germline ends came to 2 bases. Germline lookup yields CDR1 ENHRY and CDR2 SYGVKD. CDR3 DNA sequence: TGTGCCATCAGTGAGTTAGGGGAGCTGTTTTTT. Translated: CAISELGELFF.

This clone has a single count. The rearrangement links TRBV5-4 to TRBJ2-1; D is possibly TRBD2 (7 bases). Germline V gives CDR1 SGHNT, CDR2 YYREEE (reference sequence). This CDR3 has 16 residues. V was cut by 3 bases and J by 7 bases, with 20 bases left in between. The CDR3 DNA is TGTGCCAGCAGCTCCAGACTAGCCCAAGGGGGGAATGAGCAGTTCTTC. Translation: CASSSRLAQGGNEQFF.

This clone was seen only once. This sequence joins TRBV19 and TRBJ1-1; perhaps TRBD1 as D (6 bases). This CDR3 region has 13 residues. From germline, CDR1 is LNHDA and CDR2 SQIVND (reference sequence). V lost 9 bases and J lost 2, with 13 bases in between. The CDR3 spells CASGIRGNTEAFF. In DNA, the CDR3 is TGTGCCAGCGGGATCAGGGGAAACACTGAAGCTTTCTTT.

This chain uses TRBV7-9 with TRBJ2-5; TRBD1 aligns across 9 bases. The germline V gene encodes CDR1 SEHNR and CDR2 FQNEAQ (reference sequence). This CDR3 is 16 amino acids long. Trimming cost V 2 bases and J 4 bases; bases outside gene matches: 8. The CDR3, as DNA: TGTGCCAGCAGCTTACGGACAGGGGTAAATCGAGAGACCCAGTACTTC. It is translated as CASSLRTGVNRETQYF.

V is TRBV4-2 and J is TRBJ2-3, with 8 bases matching TRBD2. The germline gives CDR1 LGHNA, CDR2 YNFKEQ. CDR3 size: 16 residues. V lost 3 bases to trimming and J lost 4 bases; unmatched junction nucleotides: 9. The CDR3 region has the DNA TGTGCCAGCAGCCAGCGCTTGGCGGGAGGAGCAGATACGCAGTATTTT. It encodes CASSQRLAGGADTQYF.

A remark on this clone: Germline is not matched at one junction end, which may reflect a read error. The V call is TRBV11-3, the J call TRBJ2-7, with 9 bases aligning to TRBD2. Germline V gene lookup returns CDR1 SGHNT and CDR2 YENEEA. The CDR3 extends over 14 amino acids. CDR3 sequence: CAGSPLAGRDEQYF. In DNA form, the CDR3 reads TGTGCCGGCAGCCCCCTAGCGGGACGCGACGAGCAGTACTTC.

The V call is TRBV20-1, the J call TRBJ2-7, with D maybe TRBD1 (5 bases). Germline V gives CDR1 DFQATT, CDR2 SNEGSKA (reference sequence). The CDR3 contains 11 residues. Trimming stripped 3 bases from V and 5 bases from J, with 8 bases between. The chain's CDR3 is CSARQGHEQYF. CDR3 in DNA: TGCAGTGCTAGGCAGGGCCACGAGCAGTACTTC.

This rearrangement joins TRBV27 to TRBJ2-5; 9 nucleotides match TRBD2. The CDR3 loop spans 16 amino acids. The junction had 12 bases not matched to a gene; V was cut back by 5 bases and J by 5 bases. Germline CDR1 MNHEY, CDR2 SMNVEV (reference sequence). CDR3 in amino acids: CASSLNLGLARETQYF. The CDR3 DNA sequence: TGTGCCAGCAGTCTCAACCTTGGACTAGCGAGGGAGACCCAGTACTTC.

The J gene is TRBJ2-3, the V gene TRBV27; 12 bases agree with TRBD2. Unmatched junction bases numbered 9, after V lost 5 bases and J lost 3 bases. Per the germline V gene, CDR1 is MNHEY and CDR2 is SMNVEV (reference sequence). The CDR3 sequence is 17 residues long. The CDR3 bases are TGTGCCAGCAGTCCCCTAGCGGGAGGGCCTGGGACAGATACGCAGTATTTT. This gives the protein CASSPLAGGPGTDTQYF.

V gene TRBV5-1 combines with J gene TRBJ1-2, with D possibly being TRBD1 (5 bases). Trimming removed 1 base at V and 6 bases at J, with 13 bases between. The CDR3 has 14 amino acids. Germline V gene data show CDR1 as SGHRS and CDR2 as YFSETQ. CDR3 in amino acids: CASSLLGASDGYTF. DNA for the CDR3: TGCGCCAGCAGCTTGCTAGGGGCCTCAGATGGCTACACCTTC.